This TCR beta chain was identified in a study of early T cells in non-severe SARS-CoV-2 infection (dated by TCRdb to about 2021). About the study as a whole: TCR sequencing used bulk RNA from unsorted whole blood, so alpha and beta chains could not be paired. Findings and caveats that apply to the study as a whole: VDJdb matching was skewed toward anti-spike CD8 responses and likely underestimated virus-specific expansions by missing private and CD4 specificities.

The cysteine opens and the phenylalanine closes a CDR3 of 14 amino acids. CDR3 DNA only is kept here, 42 bases in frame from base 1. The germline V gene (reference sequence) supplies CDR1 LGHDT and CDR2 YNNKEL. V loses 2 bases, J loses 9 bases, and the germline ends lie 14 bases apart. With regard to this clonotype: Which antigen it targets is not known. Base qualities are not provided; no much larger clone lies one nucleotide away.

Receptor libraries were prepared by 5' RACE. TCRdb names NextSeq 500 as the instrument used. Unique molecular identifiers were attached to individual cDNA molecules in the TCR library protocol so that sequencing error and PCR bias could be corrected. TCR alpha and beta chains were both sequenced, and the abundances of alpha and beta sequences in each sample were closely correlated with each other. As for how the authors treated the data: Decombinator V4 was used to annotate TCR sequences for V gene, J gene and CDR3. TCRs were defined as expanded if a significant change between any two time points was detected under a Poisson model with p below 0.0001. TCR abundances were normalised to the total number of TCRs sequenced per sample and expressed as counts per million. MAIT TCRs were defined by TRAV1-2 paired with TRAJ12, TRAJ20 or TRAJ33, and iNKT TCRs by TRAV10 paired with TRAJ18. VDJdb, accessed 1 November 2021, was searched for CMV, EBV and SARS-CoV-2 annotated TCRs, with TCRs annotated for multiple antigens excluded. TCRdb's own reprocessing of the public reads used fastp at Q25 and MiXCR and kept productive beta chains. Rows are combined by CDR3 protein, so each entry shows the most common genes and DNA. The V and J calls and clone size come from TCRdb's table, not from the authors' own analysis. For this sample there are about 77,000 distinct CDR3 sequences; 16% appear just once. The top ten clones comprise approximately 2.9% of the sample.

This was a case-control study nested in a cohort of healthcare workers in London, UK, who had nasopharyngeal swab PCR tests and blood samples taken every week. Between 23 and 31 March 2020, the week of the UK lockdown, healthcare workers were enrolled and then followed up weekly for as long as 16 weeks. The chain was built from TRBV3-1 and TRBJ2-1, with TRBD1 perhaps the D gene, on 6 matching bases. The sequencing input was whole blood. The TCR originated in an adult who was a healthcare worker with PCR-confirmed SARS-CoV-2 infection or an uninfected control (not recorded which). The DNA reads as follows: TGTGCCAGCAGCCAAATACTCTTAGGGGGTGAGCAGTTCTTC. This translates into CASSQILLGGEQFF.